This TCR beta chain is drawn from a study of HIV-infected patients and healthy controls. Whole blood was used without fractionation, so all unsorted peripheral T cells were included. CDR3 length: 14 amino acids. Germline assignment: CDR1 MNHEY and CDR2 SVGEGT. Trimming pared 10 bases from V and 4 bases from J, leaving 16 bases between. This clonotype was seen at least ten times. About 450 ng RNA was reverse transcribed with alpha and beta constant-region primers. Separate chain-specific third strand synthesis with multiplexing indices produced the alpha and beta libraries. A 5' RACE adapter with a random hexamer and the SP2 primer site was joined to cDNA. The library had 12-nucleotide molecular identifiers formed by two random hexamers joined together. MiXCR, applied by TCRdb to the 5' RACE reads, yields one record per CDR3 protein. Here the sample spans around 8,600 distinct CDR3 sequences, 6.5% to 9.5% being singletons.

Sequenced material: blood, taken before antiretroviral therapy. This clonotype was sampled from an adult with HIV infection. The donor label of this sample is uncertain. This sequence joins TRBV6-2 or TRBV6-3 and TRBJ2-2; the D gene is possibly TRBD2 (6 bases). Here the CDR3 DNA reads TGTGCCATTAAATTCAGGGACTTCACCGGGGAGCTGTTTTTT. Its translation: CAIKFRDFTGELFF.